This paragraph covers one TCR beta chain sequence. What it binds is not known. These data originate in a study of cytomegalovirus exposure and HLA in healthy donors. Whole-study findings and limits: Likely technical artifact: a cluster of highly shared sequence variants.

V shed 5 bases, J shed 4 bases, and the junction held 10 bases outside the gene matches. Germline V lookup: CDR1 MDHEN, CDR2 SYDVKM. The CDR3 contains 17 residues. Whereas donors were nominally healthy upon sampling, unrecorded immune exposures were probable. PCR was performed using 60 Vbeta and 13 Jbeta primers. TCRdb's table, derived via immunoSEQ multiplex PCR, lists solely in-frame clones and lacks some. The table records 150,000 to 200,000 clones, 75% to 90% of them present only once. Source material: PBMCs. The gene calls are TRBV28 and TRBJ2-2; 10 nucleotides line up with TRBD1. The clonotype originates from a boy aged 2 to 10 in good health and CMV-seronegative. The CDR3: CASSPGTGEGGTGELFF. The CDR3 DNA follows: TGTGCCAGCAGTCCTGGGACAGGGGAAGGCGGCACCGGGGAGCTGTTTTTT. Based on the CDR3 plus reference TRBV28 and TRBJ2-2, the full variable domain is DVKVTQSSRYLVKRTGEKVFLECVQDMDHENMFWYRQDPGLGLRLIYFSYDVKMKEKGDIPEGYSVSREKKERFSLILESASTNQTSMYLCASSPGTGEGGTGELFFGEGSRLTVL.